This T cell receptor beta chain appears in the sequencing data of a study of blood T cell repertoires in COVID-19 (dated by TCRdb to about 2020). In terms of the full investigation: Collaborator samples came from the United States, Italy and Spain and covered acute and convalescent phases of COVID-19. The prospective study material was composed of cDNA or gDNA derived from T cells, B-cell-depleted T cells, or PBMCs. The dataset comprised deeply sampled blood TCRbeta repertoires from subjects exposed to, actively infected with, or recovered from COVID-19. The repertoires were released in a freely available public database meant as a resource for research on the immune response to SARS-CoV-2. The samples were drawn from the first 160 participants of the ongoing ImmuneRACE study and from 1,254 subjects provided by 6 global collaborators. Nearly every sample came with metadata listing a de-identified subject ID, COVID-19 status, age in years and sex. Where available, HLA class I and class II types were obtained from metadata supplied by the sample provider rather than from assay-based typing. Paper-wide results and their limitations: How much clinical and demographic metadata was included differed by source and by participant, and the metadata was provided uncurated.

One collaborating source in Seattle enrolled patients while the patients were actively infected and followed the patients over time throughout the course of disease. The collaborating institutions used their own protocols to collect whole blood in K2EDTA tubes. For TCRbeta analysis, collaborator samples were shipped as frozen whole blood, as isolated PBMCs, or as DNA extracted from either sample type. The CDR3 runs 15 amino acids, cysteine and phenylalanine included. Only the CDR3 DNA is retained, 45 bases long and in frame from the first base. Between the V and J ends, shortened by 1 base and 3 bases respectively, the junction contains 10 bases. For CDR1 and CDR2, the germline V gene lists SGHTA and FQGNSA. A word on this clone: This receptor's antigen is unknown. No qualities accompany the bases; no much larger clone lies one base away.

TCRbeta CDR3 regions were amplified from genomic DNA using the immunoSEQ Assay, a bias-controlled multiplex PCR. The source study handled its data this way. Nucleated cell counts per sample were estimated from amplification of reference gene primers within the assay. To quantify the absolute abundance of each unique TCRbeta CDR3 rearrangement, sequence reads were collapsed and filtered. For each sample, productive Simpson clonality was calculated by taking the square root of Simpson's diversity index across productive rearrangements. The source is immuneACCESS, and TCRdb retained only in-frame sequences with V and J called. Part of the clones is not carried over; for the studies checked, unresolved V genes explain less than half of this, and the remainder is unexplained. V and J calls and clone size come straight from that table; D and trimming were deduced from the DNA. The sample includes 250,000 to 350,000 clones, with roughly four fifths observed a single time. The ten top clones hold about 15% of the sample.

This clonotype originated in a person aged 70 to 85 with COVID-19, enrolled during active disease. This sequence uses TRBV7-2 and TRBJ2-1; the D gene assignment is ambiguous. Specimen: peripheral blood. The DNA sequence follows: TGTGCCAGCAGCTTAGACCTAAGCTTCTACAATGAGCAGTTCTTC. Its translation reads: CASSLDLSFYNEQFF.